What follows are 27 T cell receptor beta chains derived from one specimen sequenced in a study of blood T cells in healthy people across ages. The second PCR ran about 6 to 12 cycles with a sample-barcoded 5' primer and J-beta primers. TCRdb reanalysed the 5' RACE reads using MiXCR and keeps one entry per CDR3 protein. There are around 1.7 million distinct CDR3 sequences in the sample; 28% occur only once, and 7.7% lies in the top ten. The sample taken for sequencing was blood. Receptor source: a woman between 25 and 40 years old in good health.

This clonotype has only a few counts. The chain couples TRBV10-3 to TRBJ2-1, with TRBD2 matching 13 bases. V lost 9 bases and J lost 4; bases outside the gene matches: 3. The CDR3 runs to 14 residues. Germline CDR1 is ENHRY and CDR2 is SYGVKD. The CDR3 loop is CAIGTSGAYNEQFF. In DNA form, the CDR3 reads TGTGCCATAGGGACTAGCGGGGCTTACAATGAGCAGTTCTTC.

This clonotype was observed at least ten times. V gene TRBV29-1 combines with J gene TRBJ2-5, with D unclear. Trimming removed 5 bases from V and 7 bases from J, with 14 bases in between. The CDR3 totals 12 residues. The V gene's germline CDR1 is SQVTM and CDR2 ANQGSEA. CDR3 residues: CSVSETWGTQYF. The CDR3 DNA reads TGCAGCGTTTCTGAGACCTGGGGGACCCAGTACTTC.

The rearrangement links TRBV20-1 to TRBJ2-3, with 7 bases identical to TRBD1. The CDR3 spans 15 residues. V lost 1 base, J lost 5 bases, and 9 bases stayed unmatched. Germline values: CDR1 DFQATT, CDR2 SNEGSKA (reference sequence). The CDR3 loop is CSARGLARGIDTQYF. In DNA, the CDR3 is TGCAGTGCTAGAGGTTTAGCCAGGGGGATAGATACGCAGTATTTT.

V usage is TRBV4-3 and J usage is TRBJ1-4; 7 bases line up with TRBD1. The CDR3 is 15 amino acids. V lost 4 bases and J lost 4; bases outside the gene matches: 6. CDR1 is LGHNA and CDR2 is YSLEER in the germline V gene. CDR3: CASSLAGTVNEKLFF. DNA for the CDR3: TGCGCCAGCAGCCTGGCGGGGACAGTTAATGAAAAACTGTTTTTT.

V gene TRBV20-1 combines with J gene TRBJ2-4, with D maybe TRBD1 (6 bases). The V gene's germline CDR1 is DFQATT and CDR2 SNEGSKA (reference sequence). The CDR3 sequence is 14 residues long. With 8 bases removed from V and 0 bases from J, the gap between germline ends came to 14 bases. The CDR3 region is CSTQGTLAKNIQYF. The CDR3 DNA sequence: TGCAGTACCCAGGGGACCCTAGCCAAAAACATTCAGTACTTC.

The genes are TRBV7-9 and TRBJ2-7, with 10 bases lining up with TRBD2. The end of the DNA is better explained by TRBJ2-5, so the J call may be wrong. Germline V gene sequence: CDR1 SEHNR, CDR2 FQNEAQ (reference sequence). The CDR3 sequence is 18 residues long. This CDR3 reads CASSLRLKGLAGEETQYF. CDR3 DNA: TGTGCCAGCAGCTTAAGGCTAAAGGGGCTAGCGGGAGAAGAGACCCAGTACTTC.

This clonotype was detected a few times. One junction end does not reproduce the germline sequence, and a read error may be involved. The V gene is TRBV5-5, the J gene TRBJ2-2, with 13 bases fitting TRBD2. CDR1 SGHKS and CDR2 YYEKEE come from the germline V gene (reference sequence). This CDR3 comprises 14 residues. CDR3 sequence: CVSSPGGLAGEEFF. In nucleotides, the CDR3 is TGTGTCAGCAGCCCAGGCGGACTAGCGGGAGAGGAGTTTTTT.

This clonotype was recorded many times. The chain employs TRBV20-1 and TRBJ2-1; no clear D. V lost 0 bases and J lost 9, with 12 bases in between. This CDR3 region has 13 residues. Germline lookup yields CDR1 DFQATT and CDR2 SNEGSKA (reference sequence). The CDR3 DNA is TGCAGTGCTAGAGATCTAGGAATGAGTGAGCAGTTCTTC. This codes for CSARDLGMSEQFF.

This clonotype was counted at least ten times. V is TRBV29-1 and J is TRBJ2-1; maybe TRBD1 (5 bases). Germline V gene data show CDR1 as SQVTM and CDR2 as ANQGSEA. The CDR3 has 11 residues. V was clipped by 7 bases and J by 4 bases, with 8 bases between them. CDR3 sequence (DNA): TGCAGCGAGCAGGGTTACAATGAGCAGTTCTTC. It translates to CSEQGYNEQFF.

This clonotype was seen repeatedly, ten times or more. J is TRBJ2-5 and V is TRBV29-1, with D perhaps matching TRBD1 or TRBD2 (7 bases each). The J call is uncertain, as TRBJ2-7 better fits the DNA end. The V gene's germline CDR1 is SQVTM and CDR2 ANQGSEA. This CDR3 is built from 15 residues. The CDR3 nucleotides are TGCAGCGGTGACCCCACCCCAGGGGGGGCACACGAGCAGTACTTC. Protein sequence: CSGDPTPGGAHEQYF.

The chain has TRBV2 and TRBJ2-7, with TRBD2 identical over 10 bases. Germline CDR1 and CDR2: SNHLY and FYNNEI. With 8 bases clipped from V and 7 bases from J, the junction kept 8 bases outside the gene matches. The CDR3 extends over 13 amino acids. Here the CDR3 reads CASDPAGGREQYF. CDR3 nucleotides: TGTGCCAGCGATCCAGCGGGGGGGCGTGAGCAGTACTTC. The whole variable domain, remainder taken from reference TRBV2 and TRBJ2-7, is EPEVTQTPSHQVTQMGQEVILRCVPISNHLYFYWYRQILGQKVEFLVSFYNNEISEKSEIFDDQFSVERPDGSNFTLKIRSTKLEDSAMYFCASDPAGGREQYFGPGTRLTVT.

This clonotype was seen many times. This sequence joins TRBV6-6 and TRBJ1-2, with D maybe TRBD1 (5 bases). Germline CDR1 and CDR2: MNHNY and SVGAGI (reference sequence). Trimming took off 7 bases at V and 4 bases at J, with 19 bases between the two ends. This CDR3 is built from 15 residues. The CDR3 sequence is CASTPGQPNTYGYTF. The CDR3 DNA is TGTGCCAGCACCCCGGGGCAGCCGAATACCTATGGCTACACCTTC.

This rearrangement joins TRBV3-1 to TRBJ2-7; TRBD1 aligns across 10 bases. J was trimmed by 7 bases and V by 4 bases; bases with no gene match: 10. This CDR3 has 15 amino acids. Germline values: CDR1 LGHDT, CDR2 YNNKEL (reference sequence). Here the CDR3 reads CASSPWGQGTGEQYF. CDR3 nucleotides: TGTGCCAGCAGCCCCTGGGGACAGGGGACTGGGGAGCAGTACTTC.

The genes are TRBV9 and TRBJ2-3; D is unclear. The CDR3 runs to 14 residues. CDR1 is SGDLS, CDR2 YYNGEE, per germline. Trimming pared 0 bases from V and 3 bases from J, leaving 8 bases between. The CDR3 DNA reads as TGTGCCAGCAGCGTAGTACCCTCGACAGATACGCAGTATTTT. Translated: CASSVVPSTDTQYF.

The chain joins TRBV20-1 to TRBJ2-7; TRBD2 agrees at 11 bases. The V gene's germline CDR1 is DFQATT and CDR2 SNEGSKA (reference sequence). There are 15 residues in the CDR3. After removal of 0 bases from V and 4 bases from J, the junction contained 5 bases not matched to a gene. The DNA of the CDR3 is TGCAGTGCTAGAGATCCGACTAGCGGGATATACGAGCAGTACTTC. It specifies CSARDPTSGIYEQYF.

This clonotype has at least ten counts. The J gene is TRBJ2-1, the V gene TRBV12-3 or TRBV12-4, with no clear D. Deletions cut 1 base from V and 11 bases from J, with 6 bases between. This CDR3 spans 11 amino acids. The CDR3, as DNA: TGTGCCAGCAGTTTAGGGGGTCAGCAGTTCTTC. Amino acid sequence: CASSLGGQQFF.

This clonotype turned up a few times. The CDR3 region has the DNA TGTGCCAGCAGCTTGGACCGGGTGGCGCGGGTTTGGGAGACCCAGTACTTC. Its protein is CASSLDRVARVWETQYF. The V and J genes are TRBV5-6 and TRBJ2-5, with D perhaps matching TRBD2 (5 bases). Germline loops: CDR1 SGHDT, CDR2 YYEEEE. Trimming shortened V by 0 bases and J by 5 bases, and 20 bases separated the two germline ends. This CDR3 comprises 17 residues.

This clonotype showed up just once. The chain couples TRBV20-1 to TRBJ2-1; D gene unclear. TRBJ2-7 matches the DNA end more closely, so the J call is doubtful. The germline CDR1 and CDR2 sequences are DFQATT and SNEGSKA (reference sequence). This CDR3 comprises 15 residues. CDR3: CSARDLGNSYNEQYF. Here the CDR3 DNA reads TGCAGTGCTAGAGATTTGGGTAACTCCTACAATGAGCAGTACTTC.

This clonotype was counted between two and nine times. V usage is TRBV29-1 and J usage is TRBJ1-1, with TRBD1 identical over 7 bases. The V segment lost 4 bases and the J segment 5 bases; nucleotides outside the gene matches: 7. The CDR3 length is 13 residues. Germline V gene data show CDR1 as SQVTM and CDR2 as ANQGSEA. The CDR3 protein is CSVGGQGGTEAFF. The CDR3 coding sequence is TGCAGCGTTGGGGGGCAGGGGGGGACTGAAGCTTTCTTT.

This chain links TRBV6-5 with TRBJ2-1; no definite D call. The ends were cut back, 4 bases at V and 10 bases at J, with 14 bases in the middle. The length of the CDR3 is 13 residues. In germline, CDR1 is MNHEY, CDR2 SVGAGI. The CDR3 sequence is CASSSPPFYEQFF. DNA of the CDR3: TGTGCCAGCAGTTCACCTCCCTTCTACGAGCAGTTCTTC.

Many counts were recorded for this clonotype. The chain joins TRBV29-1 to TRBJ1-1; D ambiguous. CDR1 SQVTM and CDR2 ANQGSEA come from the germline V gene. The length of the CDR3 is 12 residues. V lost 3 bases, J lost 4 bases, and 9 bases lay in between. In DNA form, the CDR3 reads TGCAGCGTTGACGGCACGGCCACTGAAGCTTTCTTT. This gives the protein CSVDGTATEAFF.

The table lists this clonotype with a few counts. The chain links TRBV7-2 to TRBJ2-5, with D perhaps matching TRBD2 (6 bases). Germline V lookup: CDR1 SGHTA, CDR2 FQGNSA. The CDR3 consists of 13 residues. V gave up 4 bases and J gave up 11 bases, with 17 bases separating them. CDR3 nucleotide sequence: TGTGCCAGCAGCTACAGACTAGAACGAGAGCAGTACTTC. Its protein is CASSYRLEREQYF.

V gene TRBV5-1 combines with J gene TRBJ2-3; TRBD1 is a possible D gene (6 bases). Per the germline V gene, CDR1 is SGHRS and CDR2 is YFSETQ. V lost 4 bases, J lost 3 bases, and 21 bases lay in between. The CDR3 loop spans 17 amino acids. The CDR3 sequence is CASSPEPRTEETDTQYF. In DNA, the CDR3 is TGCGCCAGCAGCCCCGAACCCCGGACAGAAGAAACAGATACGCAGTATTTT. Filled out from reference TRBV5-1 and TRBJ2-3, the complete variable domain reads KAGVTQTPRYLIKTRGQQVTLSCSPISGHRSVSWYQQTPGQGLQFLFEYFSETQRNKGNFPGRFSGRQFSNSRSEMNVSTLELGDSALYLCASSPEPRTEETDTQYFGPGTRLTVL.

V usage is TRBV11-2 and J usage is TRBJ2-1, with a possible D match to TRBD2 (6 bases). Trimming removed 4 bases from V and 7 bases from J, with 20 bases in between. The germline V gene has CDR1 SGHAT and CDR2 FQNNGV. The CDR3 runs 16 residues. CDR3 in amino acids: CASSSSVGGPRNEQFF. The CDR3 nucleotides are TGTGCCAGCAGCTCTTCCGTAGGAGGGCCCCGGAATGAGCAGTTCTTC.

Comment on this clonotype: One junction end does not reproduce the germline sequence, and a read error may be involved. This rearrangement joins TRBV7-2 to TRBJ2-7; no firm D call. The CDR3 totals 13 residues. CDR1 is SGHTA and CDR2 is FQGNSA in the germline V gene. The CDR3 DNA is TGTGCCTGCAGCTCAGCGCTAGACTACGAGCAGTACTTC. The encoded protein is CACSSALDYEQYF.

The chain employs TRBV25-1 and TRBJ1-6, with a tentative D call TRBD1 (6 bases). Germline V gene data show CDR1 as MGHDK and CDR2 as SYGVNS. The V end was cut by 1 base, the J end by 6 bases, with 10 bases between. The length of the CDR3 is 15 residues. The CDR3 loop is CASSEFQGTNSPLHF. The CDR3 DNA reads TGTGCCAGCAGTGAATTTCAGGGGACTAATTCACCCCTCCACTTT. Looking up the rest from reference TRBV25-1 and TRBJ1-6 gives the full variable domain: EADIYQTPRYLVIGTGKKITLECSQTMGHDKMYWYQQDPGMELHLIHYSYGVNSTEKGDLSSESTVSRIRTEHFPLTLESARPSHTSQYLCASSEFQGTNSPLHFGNGTRLTVT.

The CDR3 bases are TGTGCCAGCAGTTCCCCGGGCCGGCGGCTAGCTTTCTTT. Translating it yields CASSSPGRRLAFF. The gene calls are TRBV12-3 or TRBV12-4 and TRBJ1-1; D gene uncertain. Trimming cost V 4 bases and J 10 bases, with 16 bases left between them. The CDR3 covers 13 residues.